Below are 29 T cell receptor beta chains sequenced from a single sample in a study of human T cells and chemical hapten exposure. Indicated time point: patch test 3, about 24 weeks after DPC sensitization. Treatment defined: therapeutic diphenylcyclopropenone sensitization with weekly scalp DPC. TCRdb fed the RACE reads into MiXCR, producing one record per CDR3 protein. Counted here are 45,000 to 60,000 distinct CDR3 sequences, about an eighth occurring once; the ten biggest clones make up roughly 2.4%. This specimen consisted of whole blood, obtained in connection with sensitization to the hapten diphenylcyclopropenone (DPC). The receptors stem from a man under 40 with alopecia areata. Some clones in this sample may be carry-over from other donors' samples.

The table lists this clonotype with many counts. The DNA of the CDR3 is TGTGCCAGTAGCATACCCCCCCGGGGAAATCAGCCCCAGCATTTT. It yields the protein CASSIPPRGNQPQHF. This chain joins TRBV19 and TRBJ1-5; unclear D gene. Germline V gives CDR1 LNHDA, CDR2 SQIVND (reference sequence). V lost 6 bases to trimming and J lost 4 bases, with 16 bases between them. This CDR3 has 15 amino acids. The variable domain in full, completed from reference TRBV19 and TRBJ1-5, reads DGGITQSPKYLFRKEGQNVTLSCEQNLNHDAMYWYRQDPGQGLRLIYYSQIVNDFQKGDIAEGYSVSREKKESFPLTVTSAQKNPTAFYLCASSIPPRGNQPQHFGDGTRLSIL.

This clonotype was detected ten times or more. The rearrangement uses TRBV7-9 and TRBJ1-2; a possible D gene is TRBD1 (6 bases). The V gene lost 5 bases and the J gene lost 4 bases, with 20 bases spanning the gap. This CDR3 region has 16 residues. CDR1 is SEHNR, CDR2 FQNEAQ, per germline (reference sequence). CDR3 in amino acids: CASSTERPDRLYGYTF. CDR3 DNA sequence: TGTGCCAGCAGCACGGAGAGACCCGACAGGCTCTATGGCTACACCTTC.

This clonotype showed up just a few times. This chain links TRBV27 with TRBJ1-6, with D possibly matching TRBD1 (6 bases). This CDR3 region has 16 residues. V lost 6 bases and J 9 bases, leaving 21 bases between the germline ends. Germline loops: CDR1 MNHEY, CDR2 SMNVEV (reference sequence). The CDR3 DNA reads TGTGCCAGCAGCCCCGACAGGAACGTACGGGTTTCACCCCTCCACTTT. Amino acid sequence: CASSPDRNVRVSPLHF.

This clonotype was found a few times. V usage is TRBV7-2 and J usage is TRBJ1-4, with 7 nucleotides matching TRBD1. The V and J ends lost 3 bases and 0 bases, in that order; junction bases with no gene match: 4. This CDR3 contains 16 residues. Germline loops: CDR1 SGHTA, CDR2 FQGNSA. CDR3 nucleotides: TGTGCCAGCAGCTTCTCAGGGGGAGCAACTAATGAAAAACTGTTTTTT. Protein sequence: CASSFSGGATNEKLFF.

This clonotype was seen more than once but under ten times. In DNA, the CDR3 is TGTGCCAGCAGTAAAGGGGAGAACACTGAAGCTTTCTTT. This sequence encodes CASSKGENTEAFF. The chain combines TRBV2 with TRBJ1-1; maybe TRBD1 (5 bases). CDR1 is SNHLY and CDR2 is FYNNEI in the germline V gene. Trimming pared 5 bases from V and 1 base from J, leaving 8 bases between. CDR3 length: 13 residues. Full variable domain (remainder filled in from reference TRBV2 and TRBJ1-1): EPEVTQTPSHQVTQMGQEVILRCVPISNHLYFYWYRQILGQKVEFLVSFYNNEISEKSEIFDDQFSVERPDGSNFTLKIRSTKLEDSAMYFCASSKGENTEAFFGQGTRLTVV.

The rearrangement joins TRBV9 to TRBJ1-5; TRBD1 is a possible D gene (6 bases). V was pared by 4 bases and J by 6 bases, with 14 bases between. The CDR3 spans 14 residues. Germline CDR1 is SGDLS and CDR2 is YYNGEE. This chain's CDR3 is CASSPEGESQPQHF. The CDR3 region has the DNA TGTGCCAGCAGCCCGGAGGGGGAAAGTCAGCCCCAGCATTTT.

V gene TRBV5-4 combines with J gene TRBJ2-1, with a weak D call TRBD2 (5 bases). This CDR3 is built from 16 residues. The V gene's germline CDR1 is SGHNT and CDR2 YYREEE (reference sequence). V lost 1 base to trimming and J lost 2 bases, with 13 bases between them. The CDR3 reads CASSLSADPTYNEQFF. Here the CDR3 DNA reads TGTGCCAGCAGCTTGTCAGCGGACCCTACCTACAATGAGCAGTTCTTC.

This clonotype showed up just a few times. This chain uses TRBV28 with TRBJ1-1; D unresolved. The germline V gene has CDR1 MDHEN and CDR2 SYDVKM. The V and J ends lost 8 bases and 1 base respectively, with 5 bases between them. CDR3 size: 11 residues. The CDR3 nucleotides read TGTGCCAGCCGGTGGAACACTGAAGCTTTCTTT. It translates to CASRWNTEAFF.

This clonotype occurred many times. J is TRBJ2-7 and V is TRBV5-1; the D gene is possibly TRBD2 (5 bases). This CDR3 contains 14 residues. Between the trimmed V and J ends, which lost 0 bases and 2 bases, there was a span of 9 bases. Germline CDR1 and CDR2: SGHRS and YFSETQ. The CDR3 spells CASSLEWGAYEQYF. The CDR3 coding sequence is TGCGCCAGCAGCTTGGAGTGGGGAGCCTACGAGCAGTACTTC.

This clonotype has at least ten counts. CDR3 sequence: CASSVAPDRESSYNSPLHF. CDR3 nucleotide sequence: TGTGCCAGCAGCGTAGCCCCGGACAGGGAGAGCTCCTATAATTCACCCCTCCACTTT. This chain joins TRBV9 and TRBJ1-6; TRBD1 matches at 8 bases. Germline-derived CDR1 and CDR2 are SGDLS and YYNGEE. The CDR3 sequence is 19 residues long. The ends lost 0 bases at V and 0 bases at J; junction bases unmatched: 8.

This clonotype was seen a handful of times. The rearrangement joins TRBV3-1 to TRBJ2-3, with a possible D match to TRBD1 (5 bases). Per the germline V gene, CDR1 is LGHDT and CDR2 is YNNKEL (reference sequence). Between the trimmed V and J ends, which lost 5 bases and 8 bases, there was a span of 23 bases. CDR3 size: 16 residues. The CDR3 region is CASSDRPGFPRGTQYF. The CDR3 DNA follows: TGTGCCAGCAGCGATCGGCCAGGGTTTCCCCGAGGTACGCAGTATTTT.

This clonotype is large (0.1 to 1%). The V and J genes are TRBV5-5 and TRBJ1-5, with a possible D match to TRBD1 (5 bases). In germline, CDR1 is SGHKS, CDR2 YYEKEE (reference sequence). CDR3 length: 14 residues. Deletions cut 0 bases from V and 7 bases from J, with 11 bases between. CDR3 residues: CASSLVWGKQPQHF. CDR3 DNA sequence: TGTGCCAGCAGCTTGGTATGGGGGAAACAGCCCCAGCATTTT.

Here the CDR3 reads CSAYTGTSQRAYEQYF. The CDR3 nucleotides read TGCAGTGCTTATACCGGGACTTCACAGCGAGCCTACGAGCAGTACTTC. The chain links TRBV20-1 to TRBJ2-7; D is possibly TRBD2 (6 bases). V gave up 5 bases and J gave up 2 bases, with 22 bases separating them. Germline V gene lookup returns CDR1 DFQATT and CDR2 SNEGSKA (reference sequence). CDR3 size: 16 residues.

This clonotype occurred many times. This chain connects TRBV2 to TRBJ2-5; possible D gene TRBD1, 6 bases. This CDR3 comprises 15 residues. V lost 1 base and J lost 4, with 13 bases in between. Germline V gene sequence: CDR1 SNHLY, CDR2 FYNNEI. CDR3 DNA sequence: TGTGCCAGCAGTGAAGGAGGTCTCAGGGGAGAGACCCAGTACTTC. It codes for CASSEGGLRGETQYF. The whole variable domain, filled in from reference TRBV2 and TRBJ2-5, reads EPEVTQTPSHQVTQMGQEVILRCVPISNHLYFYWYRQILGQKVEFLVSFYNNEISEKSEIFDDQFSVERPDGSNFTLKIRSTKLEDSAMYFCASSEGGLRGETQYFGPGTRLLVL.

This rearrangement joins TRBV6-5 to TRBJ2-7, with D maybe TRBD1 (6 bases). Germline values: CDR1 MNHEY, CDR2 SVGAGI. This CDR3 region has 16 residues. V was shortened by 6 bases and J by 2 bases, with 20 bases between the two germline ends. The CDR3 nucleotides read TGTGCCAGCAGCACCTTGAGAGGGGGTGCTCCCTACGAGCAGTACTTC. Translating gives CASSTLRGGAPYEQYF.

This rearrangement joins TRBV27 to TRBJ1-3; the D is unclear. Per the germline V gene, CDR1 is MNHEY and CDR2 is SMNVEV (reference sequence). Trimming shortened V by 5 bases and J by 0 bases, and 11 bases separated the two germline ends. CDR3 size: 15 residues. The CDR3 nucleotides read TGTGCCAGCAGTCCACAACTGAGCTCTGGAAACACCATATATTTT. It specifies CASSPQLSSGNTIYF.

This clonotype was seen a handful of times. V and J are TRBV20-1 and TRBJ2-4; D perhaps matches TRBD2 (5 bases). Germline V lookup: CDR1 DFQATT, CDR2 SNEGSKA (reference sequence). With 3 bases removed from V and 4 bases from J, the gap between germline ends came to 10 bases. This CDR3 region has 13 residues. The CDR3 sequence: CSAREVQKNIQYF. For the CDR3, the DNA is TGCAGTGCTAGGGAGGTTCAAAAAAACATTCAGTACTTC.

In this sample, this clonotype turned up many times. J is TRBJ2-7 and V is TRBV20-1; D is uncertain. The CDR3 totals 15 residues. V lost 6 bases and J 0 bases, leaving 18 bases between the germline ends. Germline V CDR1 and CDR2: DFQATT, SNEGSKA (reference sequence). CDR3: CSAPTPQQGSYEQYF. DNA of the CDR3: TGCAGTGCCCCTACACCCCAGCAAGGCTCCTACGAGCAGTACTTC.

This clonotype was observed many times. The chain is built from TRBV7-6 and TRBJ2-3, with TRBD1 identical over 9 bases. The CDR3 runs to 17 residues. The V segment lost 0 bases and the J segment 5 bases; nucleotides outside the gene matches: 9. Germline CDR1 and CDR2: SGHVS and FNYEAQ. The CDR3 sequence is CASSLAPGQGGGDTQYF. Here the CDR3 DNA reads TGTGCCAGCAGCTTAGCGCCGGGACAGGGTGGTGGAGATACGCAGTATTTT.

The gene calls are TRBV2 and TRBJ1-5, with D tentatively TRBD1 (5 bases). V lost 8 bases and J lost 0, with 17 bases in between. CDR3 length equals 16 residues. Germline V gene lookup returns CDR1 SNHLY and CDR2 FYNNEI. DNA of the CDR3: TGTGCCAGCCCGGTGGGGGGGATATATAGCAATCAGCCCCAGCATTTT. Amino acids: CASPVGGIYSNQPQHF.

This clonotype was observed at least ten times. The chain carries TRBV5-1 and TRBJ1-2; no definite D call. Germline V CDR1 and CDR2: SGHRS, YFSETQ. The CDR3 covers 13 residues. Trimming stripped 7 bases from V and 8 bases from J, with 18 bases between. The CDR3: CASSTDLRFGYTF. CDR3 bases: TGCGCCAGCTCGACGGACTTACGCTTCGGCTACACCTTC.

This clonotype occurred many times. CDR3 nucleotides: TGTGCCATCACCGGGGCGGCAAGCTCTGGAAACACCATATATTTT. Protein: CAITGAASSGNTIYF. The V and J genes are TRBV10-3 and TRBJ1-3; weak D call: TRBD1 (5 bases). Trimming pared 7 bases from V and 0 bases from J, leaving 13 bases between. From germline, CDR1 is ENHRY and CDR2 SYGVKD. CDR3 length: 15 residues.

J is TRBJ1-1 and V is TRBV29-1, with 8 positions matching TRBD1. The CDR3 is made up of 14 amino acids. Germline assignment: CDR1 SQVTM and CDR2 ANQGSEA. The V and J ends lost 3 bases and 5 bases, in that order; junction bases with no gene match: 8. The CDR3: CSVDLGQGWTEAFF. DNA for the CDR3: TGCAGCGTTGATTTAGGACAGGGTTGGACTGAAGCTTTCTTT.

The rearrangement uses TRBV5-6 and TRBJ1-1; 8 bases align to TRBD1. Losses at the gene ends were 6 bases for V and 1 base for J; bases not matched to a gene: 5. Looked up from germline, CDR1 is SGHDT and CDR2 is YYEEEE. The CDR3 length is 14 residues. This CDR3 is CASTPDRGNTEAFF. In DNA, the CDR3 is TGTGCCAGCACCCCCGACAGGGGGAACACTGAAGCTTTCTTT.

The chain links TRBV7-9 to TRBJ1-1; perhaps TRBD1 as D (6 bases). This CDR3 is 14 amino acids long. Germline CDR1 is SEHNR and CDR2 is FQNEAQ (reference sequence). V lost 1 base to trimming and J lost 2 bases, with 8 bases between them. The CDR3 DNA reads TGTGCCAGCAGCTTAGGCAGGGGAAACACTGAAGCTTTCTTT. Translating gives CASSLGRGNTEAFF.

This clonotype showed up many times. The gene calls are TRBV20-1 and TRBJ2-5; D unclear. From germline, CDR1 is DFQATT and CDR2 SNEGSKA (reference sequence). V was trimmed by 7 bases and J by 4 bases, leaving 10 bases between them. The CDR3 runs to 11 residues. The CDR3 nucleotides are TGCAGTGGCGAGTGGGGAGAGACCCAGTACTTC. Its translation is CSGEWGETQYF.

This clonotype was seen ten or more times. The V gene is TRBV9, the J gene TRBJ2-1; the match to TRBD1 covers 9 bases. Germline CDR1 is SGDLS and CDR2 is YYNGEE. V shed 0 bases, J shed 3 bases, and the junction held 4 bases outside the gene matches. This CDR3 is 16 amino acids long. The CDR3 nucleotides are TGTGCCAGCAGCGTAGAAGGGACAGGGTTCTACAATGAGCAGTTCTTC. This sequence encodes CASSVEGTGFYNEQFF.

The CDR3 DNA follows: TGCAGCGTTGGGGCAGGGCTCTCCTACGAGCAGTACTTC. Translating gives CSVGAGLSYEQYF. The chain recombines TRBV29-1 with TRBJ2-7, with a weak D call TRBD1 (5 bases). Trimming stripped 4 bases from V and 0 bases from J, with 10 bases between. Germline CDR1 SQVTM, CDR2 ANQGSEA. The CDR3 length is 13 residues.

The chain recombines TRBV7-3 with TRBJ2-7, with 7 nucleotides matching TRBD1. The V gene's germline CDR1 is SGHTA and CDR2 FQGTGA. The CDR3 contains 16 residues. J was trimmed by 0 bases and V by 5 bases; bases with no gene match: 10. The CDR3 region is CASSLRSDRSSYEQYF. The CDR3 bases are TGTGCCAGCAGCCTACGATCGGACAGGAGCTCCTACGAGCAGTACTTC.